This T cell receptor beta chain was sequenced during a study of cytomegalovirus exposure and HLA in healthy donors. Across the study: The 100 million to 120 million unique TCR beta sequences, from roughly 170 million T cells, were found by an earlier analysis. Among 350 to 500 genotyped donors, around 80% fell in the Caucasian-associated ancestry cluster.

60 Vbeta and 13 Jbeta primers were used in PCR. Per the original data handling: The count from a later analysis was about 80 million unique TCR beta chains, around 11 million of them shared. Generated by immunoSEQ multiplex PCR, the TCRdb table keeps only in-frame clones and is missing some. V, J and clone size reflect that table, while D and trimming were determined from the DNA. The sample holds 100,000 to 150,000 clones, roughly 77% seen once. The sequence came from a young man in good health and CMV-seronegative. The sample was PBMCs.

In DNA, the CDR3 is TGTGCCAGCAGTCCCGACAGGGTTAATCAGCCCCAGCATTTT. It yields the protein CASSPDRVNQPQHF. The chain uses TRBV27 and TRBJ1-5; TRBD1 matches at 7 bases. Germline V gene sequence: CDR1 MNHEY, CDR2 SMNVEV (reference sequence). V lost 5 bases, J lost 4 bases, and 5 bases stayed unmatched. The CDR3 runs 14 residues.